This TCR beta chain originates from a study of shared clonotypes between healthy human individuals. Turning to the study itself: Donors were a couple of women and a few men aged 18 to 49.

Profiling relied on immunoSEQ multiplex PCR, and the TCRdb table lists in-frame clones only, not all of them. Seen here are around 1.5 million clones, approximately 98% observed once, and the top ten hold approximately 0.45%. A note on this clone: Its antigen is not known.

Germline-derived CDR1 and CDR2 are KGHSH and LQKENI. V was clipped by 4 bases and J by 0 bases, with 7 bases between them. The CDR3 contains 14 residues. Findings of the study overall: Naive subsets, compared against memory subsets, generally had larger estimated richness values. Few donors restricted represented genetic and exposure-history diversity.

Subsets obtained from CD4+ cells comprised CD45RA+ naive and CD45RA-negative memory cells. The clonotype originates from a young man in good health. Sequencing was performed on naive CD4+ T cells sorted from blood. Subset: CD45RA+ positively selected. This rearrangement joins TRBV18 to TRBJ1-5; D not resolved. The CDR3 sequence is CASSLDNSNQPQHF. The DNA for the CDR3 is TGTGCCAGCTCACTAGACAATAGCAATCAGCCCCAGCATTTT.